What follows are 18 T cell receptor beta chains derived from one specimen sequenced in a study of T cell changes during pregnancy in multiple sclerosis. The table came from immunoSEQ multiplex PCR; TCRdb's copy has only in-frame clones and leaves some out. Of about 100,000 clones listed, 91% are singletons. The sample consisted of peripheral blood, taken in the second trimester of pregnancy. These receptors came from a female donor with multiple sclerosis, enrolled in a pregnancy study.

This chain joins TRBV6-6 and TRBJ1-2; D remains ambiguous. Between the trimmed V and J ends, which lost 5 bases and 3 bases, there was a span of 10 bases. The CDR3 is made up of 13 amino acids. CDR1 and CDR2 from the germline V gene are MNHNY and SVGAGI (reference sequence). The CDR3 DNA reads as TGTGCCAGCAGTCAACCACGGGACTATGGCTACACCTTC. Protein: CASSQPRDYGYTF.

Here the CDR3 DNA reads TGTGCCAGCAGTGAGACAGGGGCAACCTCCTACGAGCAGTACTTC. Its protein product is CASSETGATSYEQYF. The chain has TRBV9 and TRBJ2-7, with 8 bases identical to TRBD1. V lost 5 bases and J lost 0; bases outside the gene matches: 7. CDR1 SGDLS and CDR2 YYNGEE come from the germline V gene. The CDR3 is 15 residues long.

The chain uses TRBV6-1 and TRBJ1-3; 9 bases map to TRBD1. The CDR3 length is 15 residues. Germline assignment: CDR1 MNHNS and CDR2 SASEGT. Trimming cost V 4 bases and J 8 bases; bases outside gene matches: 9. The CDR3: CASSGRTGGLDTIYF. CDR3 nucleotide sequence: TGTGCCAGCAGTGGTAGAACAGGGGGCTTAGACACCATATATTTT.

This clone was observed a few times. The chain is built from TRBV19 and TRBJ2-2; perhaps TRBD2 as D (5 bases). Germline-derived CDR1 and CDR2 are LNHDA and SQIVND (reference sequence). V gave up 1 base and J gave up 1 base, with 10 bases separating them. The CDR3 has 16 amino acids. CDR3 coding DNA: TGTGCCAGTAGTATAGCTCCTAGCAGGAACACCGGGGAGCTGTTTTTT. Translation gives CASSIAPSRNTGELFF.

The chain carries TRBV5-6 and TRBJ2-1; 13 nucleotides line up with TRBD2. The CDR3 contains 17 residues. Germline values: CDR1 SGHDT, CDR2 YYEEEE. The V gene end was trimmed by 3 bases and the J gene end by 3 bases; junction bases not matched to a gene: 6. The CDR3 coding sequence is TGTGCCAGCAGCTATCGGACTAGCGGGAGTTTCTACAATGAGCAGTTCTTC. The encoded protein is CASSYRTSGSFYNEQFF. Based on the CDR3 plus reference TRBV5-6 and TRBJ2-1, the full variable domain is DAGVTQSPTHLIKTRGQQVTLRCSPKSGHDTVSWYQQALGQGPQFIFQYYEEEERQRGNFPDRFSGHQFPNYSSELNVNALLLGDSALYLCASSYRTSGSFYNEQFFGPGTRLTVL.

This clone was picked up one time. V usage is TRBV28 and J usage is TRBJ1-2; 7 bases agree with TRBD1. The CDR3 runs to 14 residues. Germline loops: CDR1 MDHEN, CDR2 SYDVKM. Trimming cost V 4 bases and J 5 bases; bases outside gene matches: 7. CDR3 in DNA: TGTGCCAGCAGTTATCCGGGACAGACATATGGCTACACCTTC. Protein sequence: CASSYPGQTYGYTF.

This sequence joins TRBV6-6 and TRBJ2-7; perhaps TRBD1 as D (6 bases). Germline-derived CDR1 and CDR2 are MNHNY and SVGAGI (reference sequence). The CDR3 length is 13 residues. V was clipped by 7 bases and J by 4 bases, with 14 bases between them. CDR3 sequence: CASNPGTSYEQYF. The CDR3 region has the DNA TGTGCCAGCAATCCCGGGACATCTTACGAGCAGTACTTC.

A few counts support this clone. This chain links TRBV28 with TRBJ2-1; 7 nucleotides agree with TRBD2. The germline CDR1 and CDR2 sequences are MDHEN and SYDVKM. Trimming cost V 0 bases and J 3 bases; bases outside gene matches: 5. CDR3 length equals 16 residues. In nucleotides, the CDR3 is TGTGCCAGCAGTTTATGGGGCGGGAGCCGCTACAATGAGCAGTTCTTC. Residues: CASSLWGGSRYNEQFF.

The chain recombines TRBV21-1 with TRBJ1-1; TRBD1, the table's D call, was not compared with the DNA. TRBV21-1 is termed a pseudogene. This CDR3 is 14 amino acids long. CDR3 coding DNA: TGTGCCAGCAGCCCGGACAATACGAACACTGAAGCTTTCTTT. This gives the protein CASSPDNTNTEAFF.

In nucleotides, the CDR3 is TGTGCCAGCAGTTCGCAGGCTCACACTGAAGCTTTCTTT. It specifies CASSSQAHTEAFF. The chain joins TRBV28 to TRBJ1-1; D not resolved. The germline V gene encodes CDR1 MDHEN and CDR2 SYDVKM. V dropped 4 bases and J dropped 3 bases, with 9 bases sitting between them. CDR3 length: 13 amino acids.

This clone was observed a single time. V usage is TRBV9 and J usage is TRBJ2-4; D unclear. Looked up from germline, CDR1 is SGDLS and CDR2 is YYNGEE. This CDR3 is 16 amino acids long. V gave up 0 bases and J gave up 5 bases, with 15 bases separating them. The CDR3 DNA reads as TGTGCCAGCAGCGTAGGCACTACCCCTTTGGAAAACATTCAGTACTTC. It translates to CASSVGTTPLENIQYF.

V usage is TRBV29-1 and J usage is TRBJ2-3, with D tentatively TRBD2 (6 bases). The CDR3 consists of 14 residues. Deletions cut 6 bases from V and 4 bases from J, with 17 bases between. CDR1 and CDR2 from the germline V gene are SQVTM and ANQGSEA. The CDR3 sequence is CSVGDGSEADTQYF. In nucleotides, the CDR3 is TGCAGCGTCGGGGACGGGAGCGAGGCAGATACGCAGTATTTT.

The CDR3 bases are TGCGCCAGCAGCTTGGGAGTATCCCCGGATACGCAGTATTTT. This codes for CASSLGVSPDTQYF. V is TRBV5-1 and J is TRBJ2-3, with D unresolved. Looked up from germline, CDR1 is SGHRS and CDR2 is YFSETQ. There are 14 residues in the CDR3. Trimming removed 0 bases at V and 6 bases at J, with 11 bases between.

The chain has TRBV7-8 and TRBJ1-1; D is undetermined. Trimming removed 5 bases from V and 1 base from J, with 11 bases in between. This CDR3 is built from 14 residues. Germline CDR1 reads SGHVS; CDR2 reads FQNEAQ. The CDR3 DNA reads as TGTGCCAGCAGCCGAGAGGCGACGAACACTGAAGCTTTCTTT. Translating it yields CASSREATNTEAFF.

This rearrangement joins TRBV6-1 to TRBJ1-2; D possibly corresponds to TRBD1 (5 bases). V gave up 0 bases and J gave up 8 bases, with 13 bases separating them. Germline values: CDR1 MNHNS, CDR2 SASEGT. This CDR3 is built from 14 residues. The CDR3 coding sequence is TGTGCCAGCAGTGAAGCAGGGGCAGCGGGAGGCTACACCTTC. It yields the protein CASSEAGAAGGYTF.

The sample holds a few counts of this clone. This chain links TRBV9 with TRBJ1-1; 11 nucleotides line up with TRBD1. V lost 2 bases, J lost 3 bases, and 3 bases stayed unmatched. In germline, CDR1 is SGDLS, CDR2 YYNGEE. This CDR3 comprises 15 residues. CDR3 DNA: TGTGCCAGCAGCGTTGGGGACAGGGGGTACACTGAAGCTTTCTTT. Translation gives CASSVGDRGYTEAFF.

The chain is built from TRBV10-3 and TRBJ1-4; D ambiguous. CDR3 length: 13 amino acids. V was pared by 10 bases and J by 0 bases, with 9 bases between. CDR1 is ENHRY and CDR2 is SYGVKD in the germline V gene. Written as DNA, the CDR3 is TGTGCCACCAACACCGCAACTAATGAAAAACTGTTTTTT. It yields the protein CATNTATNEKLFF.

The chain uses TRBV29-1 and TRBJ2-3, with D perhaps TRBD2 (5 bases). This CDR3 is 11 amino acids long. Per the germline V gene, CDR1 is SQVTM and CDR2 is ANQGSEA. V was pared by 4 bases and J by 6 bases, with 8 bases between. The CDR3 reads CSVGGIDTQYF. As DNA, the CDR3 is TGCAGCGTTGGAGGGATTGATACGCAGTATTTT.